Sequencing of this T cell receptor (beta chain) was carried out in a study of cytomegalovirus exposure and HLA in healthy donors. With respect to this clone: Its matching antigen is unknown.

Primers for the PCR totalled 60 Vbeta and 13 Jbeta. Profiling relied on immunoSEQ multiplex PCR, and the TCRdb table lists in-frame clones only, not all of them. The data contain about 180,000 clones, 77% of them singletons. There are 13 residues in the CDR3. Germline values: CDR1 MDHEN, CDR2 SYDVKM. The V gene lost 3 bases and the J gene lost 1 base, with 6 bases spanning the gap. General study results and limits: An ancestry cluster, one associated with Asian ancestry, reportedly showed fewer N-insertions than the roughly 670-donor mean in a later analysis.

The chain recombines TRBV28 with TRBJ1-1; D is unresolved. The sequenced material came from PBMCs. This clonotype was sampled from a man aged 18 to 29 in good health and CMV-seronegative. This chain's CDR3 is CASSLSRNTEAFF. The CDR3, as DNA: TGTGCCAGCAGTTTGTCGCGGAACACTGAAGCTTTCTTT.